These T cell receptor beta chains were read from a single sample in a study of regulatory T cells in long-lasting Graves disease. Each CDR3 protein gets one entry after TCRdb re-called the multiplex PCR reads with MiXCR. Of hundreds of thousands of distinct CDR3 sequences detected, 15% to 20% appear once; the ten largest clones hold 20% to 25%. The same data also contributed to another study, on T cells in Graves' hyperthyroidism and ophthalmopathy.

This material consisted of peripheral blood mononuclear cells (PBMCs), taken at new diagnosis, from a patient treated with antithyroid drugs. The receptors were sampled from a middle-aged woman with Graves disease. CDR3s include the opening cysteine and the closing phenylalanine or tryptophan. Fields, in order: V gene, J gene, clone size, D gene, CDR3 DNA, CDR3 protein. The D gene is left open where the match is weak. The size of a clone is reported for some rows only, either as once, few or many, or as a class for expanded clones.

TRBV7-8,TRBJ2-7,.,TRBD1,TGTGCCAGCAGCAACCGGGACAGGGTCTCCGAGCAGTACTTC,CASSNRDRVSEQYF
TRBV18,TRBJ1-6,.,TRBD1,TGTGCCAGCTCACCAATAATGGGGACAGAGTTGTCACCCCTCCACTTT,CASSPIMGTELSPLHF
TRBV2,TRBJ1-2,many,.,TGTGCCAGCAGCCCCTTTGTCAGGGCAATGGGTGGTGGCTACACCTTC,CASSPFVRAMGGGYTF
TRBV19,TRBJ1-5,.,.,TGTGCCAGTAGTACCCAAGCGGGGGGAAGAGGGAAACAGCCCCAGCATTTT,CASSTQAGGRGKQPQHF
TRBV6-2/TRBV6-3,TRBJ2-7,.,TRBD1,TGTGCCAGCAGTTTCCTGACAGGGAGCTCCTACGAGCAGTACTTC,CASSFLTGSSYEQYF
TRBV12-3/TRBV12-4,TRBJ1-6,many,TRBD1,TGTGCCAGCAGCCTGACAGGGGACTCACCCCTCCACTTT,CASSLTGDSPLHF
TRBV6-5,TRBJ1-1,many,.,TGTGCCAGCAGTTACACCCGAGGGGCGGAAGAAGCTTTCTTT,CASSYTRGAEEAFF
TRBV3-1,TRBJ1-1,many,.,TGTGCCAGCAGCCAAGATGTACGTGAAGCTTTCTTT,CASSQDVREAFF
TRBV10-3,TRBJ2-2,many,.,TGTGCCACCCTATCACAGGGAGTCACCGGGGAGCTGTTTTTT,CATLSQGVTGELFF
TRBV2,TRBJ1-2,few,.,TGTGCCACCACCAGCCCCCCAGGCGCGAATAACTATGGCTACACCTTC,CATTSPPGANNYGYTF
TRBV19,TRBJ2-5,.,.,TGTGCCAGTACCCGAGGAGGGGGACGGAGAGAGACCCAGTACTTC,CASTRGGGRRETQYF
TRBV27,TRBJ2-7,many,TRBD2,TGTGCCAGCAGCCCATCTAGCGGGGGGGGATACGAGCAGTACTTC,CASSPSSGGGYEQYF
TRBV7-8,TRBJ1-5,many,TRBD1,TGTGCCAGCAGCGCAGGGACAGTTAGCAATCAGCCCCAGCATTTT,CASSAGTVSNQPQHF
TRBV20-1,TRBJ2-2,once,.,TGCAGTGCTAGAAGGGAACGGGTCACCGGGGAGCTGTTTTTT,CSARRERVTGELFF
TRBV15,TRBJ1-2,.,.,TGTGCCACCAGCACCGGACAGAACCCGGTGGGGTATGGCTACACCTTC,CATSTGQNPVGYGYTF
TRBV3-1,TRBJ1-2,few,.,TGTGCCAGCAGCCATAATCCGGATCAACCCCGGGGCTACACCTTC,CASSHNPDQPRGYTF
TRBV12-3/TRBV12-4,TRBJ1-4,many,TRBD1,TGTGCCAGCAGTTTAAAGGGACAGGGATCAACTAATGAAAAACTGTTTTTT,CASSLKGQGSTNEKLFF
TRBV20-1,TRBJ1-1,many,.,TGCAGTGCTAATCTTGGGGGGTCGGGCACTGAAGCTTTCTTT,CSANLGGSGTEAFF
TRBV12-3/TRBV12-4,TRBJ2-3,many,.,TGTGCCAGCAGTTTAACCGGTTCCCCAGATACGCAGTATTTT,CASSLTGSPDTQYF
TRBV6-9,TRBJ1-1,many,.,TGTGCCAGCAGTTATCCGGGACAAATTGAAGCTTTCTTT,CASSYPGQIEAFF
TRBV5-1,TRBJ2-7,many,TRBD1,TGCGCCAGCAGCCCATCCGGGACAGGGTACGAGCAGTACTTC,CASSPSGTGYEQYF
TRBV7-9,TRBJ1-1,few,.,TGTGCCAGCAGCTCTGGACAGTTCGAAGCTTTCTTT,CASSSGQFEAFF
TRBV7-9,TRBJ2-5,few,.,TGTGCCAGCAGCAAGGAGAAAGAGACCCAGTACTTC,CASSKEKETQYF
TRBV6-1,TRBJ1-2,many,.,TGTGCCAGCAGTGACGACAGAAAACTAAATTATGGCTACACCTTC,CASSDDRKLNYGYTF
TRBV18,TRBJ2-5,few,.,TGTGCCAGCCCACCCCCCGGGGAGACCCAGTACTTC,CASPPPGETQYF
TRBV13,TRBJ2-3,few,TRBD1,TGTGCCAGCAGCTTTGACAGGGGGCTAACAGATACGCAGTATTTT,CASSFDRGLTDTQYF
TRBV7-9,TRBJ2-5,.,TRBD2,TGTGCCAGCAGCTTAGACGGGCCGGGCGGGGGAATACAAGAGACCCAGTACTTC,CASSLDGPGGGIQETQYF
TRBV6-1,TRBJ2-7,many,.,TGTGCCAGCAGTCGCCTAGGAAGCTCCTACGAGCAGTACTTC,CASSRLGSSYEQYF
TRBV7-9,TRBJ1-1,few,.,TGTGCCAGCAGCCAACACGAGATTGTGTTCGAAGCTTTCTTT,CASSQHEIVFEAFF
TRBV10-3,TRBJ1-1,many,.,TGTGCCAGCATGATAAGAGGGGCAGCTTTCTTT,CASMIRGAAFF
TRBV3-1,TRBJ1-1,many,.,TGTGCCAGCAGCCAAGGGACGATCGGCACTGAAGCTTTCTTT,CASSQGTIGTEAFF
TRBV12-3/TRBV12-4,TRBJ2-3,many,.,TGTGCCAGCAGCCCCGGGACCCTGGACGCAGATACGCAGTATTTT,CASSPGTLDADTQYF
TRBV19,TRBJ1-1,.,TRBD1,TGTGCCACCCCTAGACAGGGGGCACTGCGGACTGAAGCTTTCTTT,CATPRQGALRTEAFF
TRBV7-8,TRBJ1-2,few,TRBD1,TGTGCCAGCAGCTTAGGTGGACAGGGAAGGAATGGCTACACCTTC,CASSLGGQGRNGYTF
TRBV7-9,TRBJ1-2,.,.,TGTGCCAGCAGCTTAGCGGCAGGGCGGACTAACTATGGCTACACCTTC,CASSLAAGRTNYGYTF
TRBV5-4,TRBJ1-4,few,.,TGTGCCAGCAGCTTGAGCGCAGGCGAAAAACTGTTTTTT,CASSLSAGEKLFF
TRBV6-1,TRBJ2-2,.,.,TGTGCCAGCAAAATCGTGTTAGGTGACACCGGGGAGCTGTTTTTT,CASKIVLGDTGELFF